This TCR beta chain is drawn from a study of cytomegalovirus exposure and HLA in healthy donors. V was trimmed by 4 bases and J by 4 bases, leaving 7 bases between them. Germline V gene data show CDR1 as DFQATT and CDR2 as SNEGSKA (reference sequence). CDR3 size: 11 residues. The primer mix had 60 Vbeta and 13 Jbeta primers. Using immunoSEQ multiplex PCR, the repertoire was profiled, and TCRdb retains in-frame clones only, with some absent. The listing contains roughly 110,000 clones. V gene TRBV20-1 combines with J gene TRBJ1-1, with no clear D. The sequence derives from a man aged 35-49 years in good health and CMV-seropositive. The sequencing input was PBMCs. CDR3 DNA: TGCAGTGCTATCGTTCGCACTGAAGCTTTCTTT. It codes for CSAIVRTEAFF.